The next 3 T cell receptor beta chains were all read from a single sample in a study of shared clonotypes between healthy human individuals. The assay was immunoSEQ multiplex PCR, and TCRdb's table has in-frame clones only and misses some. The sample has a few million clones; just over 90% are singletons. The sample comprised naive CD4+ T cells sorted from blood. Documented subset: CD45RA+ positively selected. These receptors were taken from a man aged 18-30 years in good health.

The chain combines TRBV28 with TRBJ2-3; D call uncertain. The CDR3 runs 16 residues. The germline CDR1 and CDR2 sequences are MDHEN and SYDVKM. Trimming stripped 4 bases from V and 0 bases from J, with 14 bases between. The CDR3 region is CASSSPTRVSTDTQYF. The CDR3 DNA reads TGTGCCAGCAGTTCTCCGACAAGGGTGAGCACAGATACGCAGTATTTT.

The CDR3 sequence: CASSGRGQSHQHF. CDR3 bases: TGTGCCAGCAGCGGTCGCGGACAGTCCCACCAGCATTTT. This rearrangement joins TRBV6-1 to TRBJ1-5; D may be TRBD1 (6 bases). V was cut by 6 bases and J by 12 bases, with 18 bases left in between. This CDR3 is 13 amino acids long. From germline, CDR1 is MNHNS and CDR2 SASEGT.

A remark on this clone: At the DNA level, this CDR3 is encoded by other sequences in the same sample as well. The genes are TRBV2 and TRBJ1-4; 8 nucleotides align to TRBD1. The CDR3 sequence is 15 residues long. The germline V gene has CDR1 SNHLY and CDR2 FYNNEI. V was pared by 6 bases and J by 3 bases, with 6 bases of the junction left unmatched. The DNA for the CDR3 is TGTGCCAGCAGGGGTCAGGGGGCCGCTAATGAAAAACTGTTTTTT. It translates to CASRGQGAANEKLFF. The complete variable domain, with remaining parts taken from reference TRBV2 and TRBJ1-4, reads EPEVTQTPSHQVTQMGQEVILRCVPISNHLYFYWYRQILGQKVEFLVSFYNNEISEKSEIFDDQFSVERPDGSNFTLKIRSTKLEDSAMYFCASRGQGAANEKLFFGSGTQLSVL.